Described below is a single T cell receptor (beta chain) sequence and its context. This specimen comes from a study of blood T cell repertoires in COVID-19. Study summary: Sources were T cells, B-cell-depleted T cells, or PBMCs; the material itself was cDNA or gDNA.

Clones were read by immunoSEQ multiplex PCR, and TCRdb kept only the in-frame ones, dropping some. The sample carries about 150,000 clones, roughly 90% recorded once. What the recovered Cohort 3 donors had was two negative PCRs, clearance, or symptom resolution. The CDR3 sequence is 15 residues long. CDR1 is LGHDT and CDR2 is YNNKEL in the germline V gene (reference sequence). Losses at the gene ends were 5 bases for V and 5 bases for J; bases not matched to a gene: 3. The chain has TRBV3-1 (or the pseudogene TRBV3-2) and TRBJ2-3, with TRBD2 matching over 14 bases. The clonotype originates from a man between 45 and 60 years old who had recovered from COVID-19. The specimen sequenced was PBMCs or T cells enriched from blood (not recorded which). The CDR3 DNA reads TGTGCCAGCAGCTGGACTAGCGGGGGGCAAGATACGCAGTATTTT. Protein: CASSWTSGGQDTQYF.